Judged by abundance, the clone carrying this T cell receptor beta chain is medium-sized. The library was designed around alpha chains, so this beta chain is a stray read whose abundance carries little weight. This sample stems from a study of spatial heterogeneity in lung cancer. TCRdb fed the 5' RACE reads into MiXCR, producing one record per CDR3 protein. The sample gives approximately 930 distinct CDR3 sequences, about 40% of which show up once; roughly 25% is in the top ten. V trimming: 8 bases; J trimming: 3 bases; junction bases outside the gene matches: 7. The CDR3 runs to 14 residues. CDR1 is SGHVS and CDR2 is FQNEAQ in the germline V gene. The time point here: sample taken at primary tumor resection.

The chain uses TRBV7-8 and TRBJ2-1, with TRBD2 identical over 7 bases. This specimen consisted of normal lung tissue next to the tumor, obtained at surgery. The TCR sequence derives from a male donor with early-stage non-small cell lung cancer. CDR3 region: CASCRDYNYNEQFF. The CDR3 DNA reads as TGTGCCAGCTGCCGGGACTACAACTACAATGAGCAGTTCTTC.